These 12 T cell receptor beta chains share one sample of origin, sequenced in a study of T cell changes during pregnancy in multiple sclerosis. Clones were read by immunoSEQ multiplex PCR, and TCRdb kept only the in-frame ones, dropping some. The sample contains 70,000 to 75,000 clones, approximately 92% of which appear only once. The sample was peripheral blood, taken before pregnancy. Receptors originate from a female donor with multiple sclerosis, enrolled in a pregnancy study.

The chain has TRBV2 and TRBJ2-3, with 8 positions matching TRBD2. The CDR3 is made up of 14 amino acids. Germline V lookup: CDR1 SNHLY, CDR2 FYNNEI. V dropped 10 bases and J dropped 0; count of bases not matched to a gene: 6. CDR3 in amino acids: CATQAGASTDTQYF. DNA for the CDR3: TGTGCCACCCAAGCGGGAGCAAGCACAGATACGCAGTATTTT.

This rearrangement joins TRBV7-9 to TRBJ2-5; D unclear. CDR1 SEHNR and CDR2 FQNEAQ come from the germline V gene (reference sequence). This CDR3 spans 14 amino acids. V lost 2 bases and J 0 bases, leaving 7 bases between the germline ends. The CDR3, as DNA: TGTGCCAGCAGCTTATCCGCGTACCAAGAGACCCAGTACTTC. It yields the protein CASSLSAYQETQYF.

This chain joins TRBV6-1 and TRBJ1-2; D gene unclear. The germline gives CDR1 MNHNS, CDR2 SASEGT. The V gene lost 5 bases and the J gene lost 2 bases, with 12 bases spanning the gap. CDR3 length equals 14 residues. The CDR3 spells CASSTSGGNYGYTF. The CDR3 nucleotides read TGTGCCAGCAGTACCTCAGGAGGGAACTATGGCTACACCTTC.

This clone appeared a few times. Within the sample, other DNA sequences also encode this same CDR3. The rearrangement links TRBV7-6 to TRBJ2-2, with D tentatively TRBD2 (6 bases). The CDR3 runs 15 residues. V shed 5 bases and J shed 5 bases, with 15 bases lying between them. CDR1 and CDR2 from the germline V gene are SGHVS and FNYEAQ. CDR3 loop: CASSLVVGGTGELFF. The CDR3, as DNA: TGTGCCAGCAGCCTAGTGGTCGGGGGAACCGGGGAGCTGTTTTTT.

DNA for the CDR3: TGTGCCAGCAGCTTAGAGGCAGGCGAGAATGAAAAACTGTTTTTT. Protein: CASSLEAGENEKLFF. The chain uses TRBV7-8 and TRBJ1-4, with D unclear. The CDR3 runs to 15 residues. Germline-derived CDR1 and CDR2 are SGHVS and FQNEAQ. Between the trimmed V and J ends, which lost 1 base and 5 bases, there was a span of 11 bases.

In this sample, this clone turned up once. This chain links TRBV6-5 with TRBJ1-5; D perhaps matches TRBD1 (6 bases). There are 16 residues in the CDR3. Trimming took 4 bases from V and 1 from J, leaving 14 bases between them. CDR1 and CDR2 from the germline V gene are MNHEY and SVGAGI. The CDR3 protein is CASSWKGGGSNQPQHF. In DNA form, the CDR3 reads TGTGCCAGCAGTTGGAAGGGAGGGGGAAGCAATCAGCCCCAGCATTTT.

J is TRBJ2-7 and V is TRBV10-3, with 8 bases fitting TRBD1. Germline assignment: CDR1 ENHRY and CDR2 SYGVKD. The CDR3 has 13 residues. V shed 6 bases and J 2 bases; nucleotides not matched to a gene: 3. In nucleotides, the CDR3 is TGTGCCATCAGCCCGGACAGGGCCTACGAGCAGTACTTC. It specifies CAISPDRAYEQYF.

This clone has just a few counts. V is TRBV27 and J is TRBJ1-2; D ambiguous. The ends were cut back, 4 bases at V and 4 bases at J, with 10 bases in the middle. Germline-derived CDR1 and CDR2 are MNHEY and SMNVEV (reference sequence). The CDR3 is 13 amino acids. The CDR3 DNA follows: TGTGCCAGCAGTTCGGTGGGCAGCTATGGCTACACCTTC. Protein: CASSSVGSYGYTF.

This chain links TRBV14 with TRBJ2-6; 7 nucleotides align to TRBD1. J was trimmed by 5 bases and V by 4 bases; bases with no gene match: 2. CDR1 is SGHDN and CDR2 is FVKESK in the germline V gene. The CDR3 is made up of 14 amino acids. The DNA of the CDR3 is TGTGCCAGCAGCCCAGGGGGAAGGGCCAACGTCCTGACTTTC. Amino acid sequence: CASSPGGRANVLTF.

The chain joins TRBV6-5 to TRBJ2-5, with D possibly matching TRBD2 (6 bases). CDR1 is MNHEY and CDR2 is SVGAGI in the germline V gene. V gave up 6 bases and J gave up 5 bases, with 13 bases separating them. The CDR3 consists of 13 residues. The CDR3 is CASRPLGRETQYF. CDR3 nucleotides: TGTGCCAGCAGACCCCTAGGGAGGGAGACCCAGTACTTC.

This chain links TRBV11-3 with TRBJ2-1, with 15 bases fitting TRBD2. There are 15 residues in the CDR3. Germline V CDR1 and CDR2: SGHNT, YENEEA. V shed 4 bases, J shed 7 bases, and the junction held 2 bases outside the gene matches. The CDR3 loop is CASSSGLAGGNEQFF. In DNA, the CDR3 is TGTGCCAGCAGCTCCGGACTAGCGGGAGGGAATGAGCAGTTCTTC.

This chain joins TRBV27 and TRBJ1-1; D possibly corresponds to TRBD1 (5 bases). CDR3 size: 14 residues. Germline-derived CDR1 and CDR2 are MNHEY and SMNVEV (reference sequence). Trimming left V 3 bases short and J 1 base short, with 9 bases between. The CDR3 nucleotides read TGTGCCAGCAGTTTTACAGGCTCGAACACTGAAGCTTTCTTT. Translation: CASSFTGSNTEAFF.